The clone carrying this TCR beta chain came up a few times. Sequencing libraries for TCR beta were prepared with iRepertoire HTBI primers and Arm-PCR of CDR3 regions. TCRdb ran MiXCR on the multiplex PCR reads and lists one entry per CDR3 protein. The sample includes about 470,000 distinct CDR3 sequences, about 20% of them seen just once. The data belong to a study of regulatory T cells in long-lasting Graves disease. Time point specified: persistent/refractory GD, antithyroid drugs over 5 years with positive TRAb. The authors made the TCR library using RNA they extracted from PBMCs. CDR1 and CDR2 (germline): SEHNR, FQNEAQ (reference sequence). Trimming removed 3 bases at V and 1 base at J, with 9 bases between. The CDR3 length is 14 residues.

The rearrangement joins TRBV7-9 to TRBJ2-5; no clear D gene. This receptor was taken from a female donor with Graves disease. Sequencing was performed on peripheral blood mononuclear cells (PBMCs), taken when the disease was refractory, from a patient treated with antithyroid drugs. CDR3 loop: CASSFSGPQETQYF. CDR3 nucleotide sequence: TGTGCCAGCAGCTTCTCAGGTCCCCAAGAGACCCAGTACTTC.